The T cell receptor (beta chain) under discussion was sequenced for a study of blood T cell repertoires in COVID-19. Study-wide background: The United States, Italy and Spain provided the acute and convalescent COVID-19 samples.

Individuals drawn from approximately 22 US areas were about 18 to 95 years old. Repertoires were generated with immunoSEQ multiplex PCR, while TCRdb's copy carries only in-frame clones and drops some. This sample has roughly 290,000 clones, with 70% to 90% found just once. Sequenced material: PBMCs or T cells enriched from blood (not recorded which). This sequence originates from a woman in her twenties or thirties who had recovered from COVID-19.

The CDR3 protein is CASSVRLAGGLAKNIQYF. For the CDR3, the DNA is TGTGCCAGTAGCGTCAGACTAGCGGGGGGACTAGCCAAAAACATTCAGTACTTC. V and J are TRBV19 and TRBJ2-4; TRBD2 matches 13 bases. Unmatched junction bases numbered 8, after V lost 6 bases and J lost 0 bases. Germline assignment: CDR1 LNHDA and CDR2 SQIVND (reference sequence). The CDR3 has 18 residues.